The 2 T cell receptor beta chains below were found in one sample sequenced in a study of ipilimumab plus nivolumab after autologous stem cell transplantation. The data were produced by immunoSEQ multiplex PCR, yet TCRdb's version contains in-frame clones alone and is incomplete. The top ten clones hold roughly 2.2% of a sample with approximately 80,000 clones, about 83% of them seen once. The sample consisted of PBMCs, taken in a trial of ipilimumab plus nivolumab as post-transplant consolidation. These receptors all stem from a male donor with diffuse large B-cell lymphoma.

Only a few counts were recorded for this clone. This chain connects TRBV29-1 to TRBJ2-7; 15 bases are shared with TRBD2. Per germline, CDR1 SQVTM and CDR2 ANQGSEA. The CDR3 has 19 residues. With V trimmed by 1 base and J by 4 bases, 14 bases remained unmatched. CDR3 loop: CSVEARRTSGGALGYEQYF. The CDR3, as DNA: TGCAGCGTTGAAGCCCGACGGACTAGCGGGGGGGCCTTAGGGTACGAGCAGTACTTC.

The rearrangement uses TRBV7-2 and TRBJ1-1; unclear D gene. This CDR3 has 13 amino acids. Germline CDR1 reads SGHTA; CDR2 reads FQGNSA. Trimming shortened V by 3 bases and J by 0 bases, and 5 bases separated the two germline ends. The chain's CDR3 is CASSFTVNTEAFF. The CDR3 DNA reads TGTGCCAGCAGCTTCACAGTGAACACTGAAGCTTTCTTT. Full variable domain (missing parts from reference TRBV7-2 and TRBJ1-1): GAGVSQSPSNKVTEKGKDVELRCDPISGHTALYWYRQSLGQGLEFLIYFQGNSAPDKSGLPSDRFSAERTGGSVSTLTIQRTQQEDSAVYLCASSFTVNTEAFFGQGTRLTVV.